The 7 T cell receptor beta chains in this list originate from one sample, sequenced in a study of blood T cell repertoires in COVID-19. TCRdb keeps only in-frame clones here, not all; method: immunoSEQ multiplex PCR. Of tens of thousands of clones listed, about 80% are singletons. The source material was peripheral blood. The receptors stem from a woman aged 70-85 years with acute or convalescent COVID-19.

This clone was found once. The chain recombines TRBV3-1 (or the pseudogene TRBV3-2) with TRBJ2-1; TRBD2 might be the D (5 bases). Deletions cut 4 bases from V and 4 bases from J, with 14 bases between. The CDR3 is 15 amino acids. The germline V gene encodes CDR1 LGHDT and CDR2 YNNKEL (reference sequence). This chain's CDR3 is CASSLTMGDYNEQFF. DNA for the CDR3: TGTGCCAGCAGCCTGACTATGGGAGATTACAATGAGCAGTTCTTC.

For this clone: Other DNA sequences in the same sample also yield this CDR3. The rearrangement links TRBV7-9 to TRBJ1-3; TRBD1 agrees at 8 bases. This CDR3 has 18 amino acids. Germline CDR1 SEHNR, CDR2 FQNEAQ (reference sequence). Losses at the gene ends were 3 bases for V and 2 bases for J; bases not matched to a gene: 12. The CDR3 loop is CASSLSGGQGVTGNTIYF. DNA of the CDR3: TGTGCCAGCAGCTTGAGCGGCGGACAGGGTGTCACTGGAAACACCATATATTTT. Drawing the rest from reference TRBV7-9 and TRBJ1-3, the complete variable domain is DTGVSQNPRHKITKRGQNVTFRCDPISEHNRLYWYRQTLGQGPEFLTYFQNEAQLEKSRLLSDRFSAERPKGSFSTLEIQRTEQGDSAMYLCASSLSGGQGVTGNTIYFGEGSWLTVV.

This clone occurred a few times. The chain has TRBV7-2 and TRBJ2-2, with TRBD2 matching 8 bases. V lost 4 bases, J lost 7 bases, and 5 bases stayed unmatched. The CDR3 is 14 residues long. Germline V gene sequence: CDR1 SGHTA, CDR2 FQGNSA. Here the CDR3 DNA reads TGTGCCAGCAGCTCGGGACTAGTTGGCGGGGAGCTGTTTTTT. Translated: CASSSGLVGGELFF.

This chain connects TRBV11-3 to TRBJ2-1; 11 bases align to TRBD2. The CDR3 sequence is 16 residues long. V lost 5 bases, J lost 10 bases, and 13 bases stayed unmatched. Germline lookup yields CDR1 SGHNT and CDR2 YENEEA. CDR3 amino acids: CASSPRQGLAENEQFF. The CDR3 nucleotides read TGTGCCAGCAGCCCTAGGCAGGGACTAGCGGAAAACGAGCAGTTCTTC.

A word on this clone: The junction and the germline gene differ at one end; a read error may be behind it. The CDR3 DNA follows: TGTGCCAGCAGAGAAGACAGGGTATTGGGCACTGAAGCTTTCTTT. It yields the protein CASREDRVLGTEAFF. J is TRBJ1-1 and V is TRBV2; 7 nucleotides match TRBD1. CDR3 size: 15 residues. Germline V gene sequence: CDR1 SNHLY, CDR2 FYNNEI. Full variable domain (missing parts from reference TRBV2 and TRBJ1-1): EPEVTQTPSHQVTQMGQEVILRCVPISNHLYFYWYRQILGQKVEFLVSFYNNEISEKSEIFDDQFSVERPDGSNFTLKIRSTKLEDSAMYFCASREDRVLGTEAFFGQGTRLTVV.

The CDR3 region has the DNA TGCGCCAGCAGCTTGTCAGGGCTTAACTATGGCTACACCTTC. Translating it yields CASSLSGLNYGYTF. This chain links TRBV5-1 with TRBJ1-2; maybe TRBD1 (5 bases). The CDR3 runs to 14 residues. Trimming stripped 1 base from V and 1 base from J, with 8 bases between. Germline values: CDR1 SGHRS, CDR2 YFSETQ.

In its sample, this clone was seen a few times. The rearrangement joins TRBV6-2 or TRBV6-3 to TRBJ1-4, with D possibly matching TRBD1 (5 bases). In germline, CDR1 is MNHEY, CDR2 SVGEGT. This CDR3 spans 15 amino acids. Trimming shortened V by 5 bases and J by 2 bases, and 12 bases separated the two germline ends. DNA of the CDR3: TGTGCCAGCAGTCTGGGGCATATTACTAATGAAAAACTGTTTTTT. It is translated as CASSLGHITNEKLFF.